This note documents a single T cell receptor (beta chain) sequence. The entry originates in a study of T cell changes during pregnancy in multiple sclerosis. CDR3 length: 12 residues. V was pared by 5 bases and J by 3 bases, with 8 bases between. Per the germline V gene, CDR1 is LNHNV and CDR2 is YYDKDF (reference sequence). Clones were read by immunoSEQ multiplex PCR, and TCRdb kept only the in-frame ones, dropping some. This sample yields tens of thousands of clones, of which approximately 90% are seen a single time; approximately 0.71% belongs to the top ten. The chain links TRBV15 to TRBJ2-7; D perhaps matches TRBD2 (6 bases). The sequence derives from a female donor with multiple sclerosis, enrolled in a pregnancy study. Material: CD4+ T cells from peripheral blood mononuclear cells, obtained before pregnancy. The CDR3 spells CATSGTVYEQYF. In DNA, the CDR3 is TGTGCCACCAGCGGGACTGTCTACGAGCAGTACTTC.